The TCR beta chain described here comes from a study of T cell responses to AZD1222 COVID-19 vaccine. In the case of this clone: Its antigen is not identified.

Produced via immunoSEQ multiplex PCR; TCRdb's table is partial and in-frame only. The sample lists around 140,000 clones, 93% occurring once. Germline loops: CDR1 KGHSH, CDR2 LQKENI. There are 14 residues in the CDR3. V lost 4 bases, J lost 3 bases, and 10 bases lay in between. Study-wide results and caveats: White British people made up most donors, females outnumbered males, and clonal diversity was possibly underestimated. After two AZD1222 doses, spike-specific TCR breadth and depth rose versus day 0. Dominant at 160-218 and 743-854, vaccine-associated CD4 TCRs also spanned spike.

This chain uses TRBV18 with TRBJ1-5; D not resolved. This TCR derives from an adult in good health. The sequencing used peripheral blood, collected on day 0 of AZD1222 vaccination. CDR3 loop: CASSLGLNNQPQHF. The CDR3 DNA sequence: TGTGCCAGCTCACTCGGACTGAACAATCAGCCCCAGCATTTT.